The source of this T cell receptor (beta chain) is a study of vaccination and CD4 T cells after COVID-19. Overall study: The convalescent population consisted of six males and four females, two of whom were of Hispanic ethnicity.

This sample's treatment: roughly nine-day PBMC culture with coronavirus spike peptide pools or control peptides (ViraFEST assay). V was clipped by 2 bases and J by 0 bases, with 11 bases between them. Germline CDR1 is MNHEY and CDR2 is SVGEGT. The CDR3 runs 16 residues. In regard to this clonotype: Its target is not known.

Researchers used the Oncomine TCR Beta short-read assay to sequence DNA from cultured CD4+ T cells. In this case, cultured CD4+ T cells provided the extracted genomic DNA. MiXCR, run by TCRdb on the PCR reads, gives a single entry per CDR3 protein. Altogether roughly 15,000 distinct CDR3 sequences are present, around 45% being singletons, with the ten largest covering about 8.1%. Sequencing used CD4+ T cells from blood, cultured in vitro. This receptor was taken from a human donor who had recovered from COVID-19. The J gene is TRBJ1-3, the V gene TRBV6-2 or TRBV6-3; no clear D. CDR3 in amino acids: CASSYTSRSSGNTIYF. The CDR3 DNA reads as TGTGCCAGCAGTTACACATCAAGGAGCTCTGGAAACACCATATATTTT.